This record covers a single TCR beta chain. The J segment lost 1 base and the V segment lost 2 bases, leaving 4 bases of the junction unmatched. This CDR3 region has 15 residues. In germline, CDR1 is MNHEY, CDR2 SVGAGI. Survey-level immunoSEQ sequencing profiled the TCR beta repertoire. Profiled with immunoSEQ multiplex PCR; TCRdb holds only in-frame clones, not every one. The data show around 50,000 clones, more than 85% seen once. The chain joins TRBV6-5 to TRBJ2-7; 8 bases match TRBD1. This receptor was obtained from a man in his forties with rheumatoid arthritis. The sample consisted of PBMCs. CDR3 coding DNA: TGTGCCAGCAGTTACGGCGGGACAGGATCCTACGAGCAGTACTTC. Translated: CASSYGGTGSYEQYF.